This T cell receptor (beta chain) was obtained from a study of molecular identifiers for immune sequencing clone quantification. The study's findings and limits: Under 1% of molecules in naive cells, but over 98% of effector molecules, belonged to clones above 20 RNA copies.

As for this clonotype: No antigen is known for it.

Using its own MiXCR run on the PCR reads, TCRdb lists one record per CDR3 protein. The profile shows under 800,000 distinct CDR3 sequences, 25% of them singletons. The V gene's germline CDR1 is KGHDR and CDR2 SFDVKD. This CDR3 region has 15 residues. Trimming took 4 bases from V and 6 from J; bases not matched to a gene: 9. The receptor comes from a human donor in good health. Some libraries in this study had Jurkat cell RNA spiked in. The chain has TRBV24-1 and TRBJ2-7; 9 nucleotides agree with TRBD2. The specimen sequenced was naive CD8+ T cells from blood, with Jurkat cell RNA spiked in. Subset specified: FACS-sorted CD8+CD4-CCR7+CD45RA+ naive T cells. The DNA for the CDR3 is TGTGCCACCAGTGACCCTGCCGGGACTAGCAGCGAGCAGTACTTC. It codes for CATSDPAGTSSEQYF.